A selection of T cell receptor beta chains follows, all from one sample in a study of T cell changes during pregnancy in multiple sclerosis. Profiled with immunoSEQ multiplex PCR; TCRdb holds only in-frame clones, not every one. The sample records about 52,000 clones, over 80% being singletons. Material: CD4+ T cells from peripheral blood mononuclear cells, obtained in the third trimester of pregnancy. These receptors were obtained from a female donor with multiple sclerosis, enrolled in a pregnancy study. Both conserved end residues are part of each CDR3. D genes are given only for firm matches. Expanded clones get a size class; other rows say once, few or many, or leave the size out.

CASSPDPEGPQHF	TGTGCCAGCAGCCCCGACCCCGAGGGGCCCCAGCATTTT	-	TRBV6-5	TRBJ1-5	once
CASSQSGGAIRSYNSPLHF	TGCGCCAGCAGCCAATCAGGGGGTGCCATTCGCTCCTATAATTCACCCCTCCACTTT	TRBD1	TRBV4-3	TRBJ1-6	few
CASKIGTGGRGELFF	TGCGCCAGCAAAATCGGGACAGGTGGAAGAGGGGAGCTGTTTTTT	TRBD1	TRBV5-1	TRBJ2-2	-
CASRGEDTF	TGTGCCAGTCGTGGCGAGGACACCTTC	-	TRBV19	TRBJ1-2	-
CSAPGQGTNIQYF	TGCAGCGCACCGGGACAGGGGACGAACATTCAGTACTTC	TRBD1	TRBV29-1	TRBJ2-4	-
CASSLDGGMETQYF	TGTGCCAGCAGCTTAGATGGGGGGATGGAGACCCAGTACTTC	-	TRBV7-2	TRBJ2-5	-
CASSLELRGPLNTEAFF	TGTGCCAGCAGCTTAGAACTCAGGGGGCCCTTGAACACTGAAGCTTTCTTT	TRBD1	TRBV5-4	TRBJ1-1	-
CASSPGGFTDTQYF	TGTGCCAGTAGCCCCGGGGGTTTCACAGATACGCAGTATTTT	-	TRBV19	TRBJ2-3	-
CASRIANFANYGYTF	TGTGCCAGCCGAATAGCAAACTTCGCTAACTATGGCTACACCTTC	-	TRBV19	TRBJ1-2	-
CASSRDPSSYEQYF	TGTGCCAGCAGCCGGGATCCCAGCTCCTACGAGCAGTACTTC	-	TRBV6-5	TRBJ2-7	-
CASSNRDPKAYGYTF	TGTGCCAGCAGCAACAGGGACCCCAAGGCCTATGGCTACACCTTC	-	TRBV7-9	TRBJ1-2	-
CASSTRDSYGYTF	TGTGCCAGCAGCACCCGGGACAGCTATGGCTACACCTTC	TRBD1	TRBV6-6	TRBJ1-2	-
CASSLATGRLNTEAFF	TGTGCCAGCAGCTTAGCGACAGGGAGATTGAACACTGAAGCTTTCTTT	TRBD1	TRBV7-2	TRBJ1-1	-
CASSLAGRDIQYF	TGCGCCAGCAGCTTGGCGGGGAGGGACATTCAGTACTTC	TRBD2	TRBV5-1	TRBJ2-4	-
CASSLRTGGLSNEQFF	TGTGCCAGCAGCTTACGGACAGGGGGACTCAGCAATGAGCAGTTCTTC	TRBD1	TRBV11-2	TRBJ2-1	-
CASSPVAGSNQPQHF	TGCGCCAGCAGCCCCGTGGCGGGGAGCAATCAGCCCCAGCATTTT	-	TRBV5-1	TRBJ1-5	once
CASSYSVGEEKLFF	TGTGCCAGCAGTTACTCGGTCGGGGAAGAAAAACTGTTTTTT	-	TRBV6-6	TRBJ1-4	-
CASSPGQGRAKNIQYF	TGTGCCAGCTCACCCGGACAGGGTCGAGCCAAAAACATTCAGTACTTC	TRBD1	TRBV18	TRBJ2-4	-
CASSLGTPRTSVPDTQYF	TGTGCCAGCAGCTTAGGGACGCCGCGGACTAGTGTGCCAGATACGCAGTATTTT	TRBD2	TRBV11-2	TRBJ2-3	-
CASSLARGNTEAFF	TGTGCCAGCAGCTTAGCGCGCGGGAACACTGAAGCTTTCTTT	-	TRBV7-2	TRBJ1-1	-